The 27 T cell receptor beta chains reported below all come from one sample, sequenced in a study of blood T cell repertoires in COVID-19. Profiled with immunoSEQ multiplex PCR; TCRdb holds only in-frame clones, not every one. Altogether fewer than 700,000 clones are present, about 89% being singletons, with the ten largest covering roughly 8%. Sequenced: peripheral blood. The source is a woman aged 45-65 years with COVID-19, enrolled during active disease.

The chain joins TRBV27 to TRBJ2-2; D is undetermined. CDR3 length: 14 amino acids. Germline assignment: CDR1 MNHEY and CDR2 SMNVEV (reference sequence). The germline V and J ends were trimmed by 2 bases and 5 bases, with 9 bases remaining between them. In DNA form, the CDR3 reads TGTGCCAGCAGTTTAAGGTCGAGGACCGGGGAGCTGTTTTTT. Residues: CASSLRSRTGELFF.

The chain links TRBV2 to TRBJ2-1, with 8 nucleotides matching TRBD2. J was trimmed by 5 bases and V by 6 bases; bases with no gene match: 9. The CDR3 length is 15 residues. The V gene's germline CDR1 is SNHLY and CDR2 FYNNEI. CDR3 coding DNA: TGTGCCAGCAGCCAAAGAGCGGGGGCAAACAATGAGCAGTTCTTC. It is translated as CASSQRAGANNEQFF.

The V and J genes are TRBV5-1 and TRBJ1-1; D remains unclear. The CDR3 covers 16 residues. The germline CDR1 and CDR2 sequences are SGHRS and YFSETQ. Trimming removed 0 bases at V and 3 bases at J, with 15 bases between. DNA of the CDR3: TGCGCCAGCAGCTTGGGGACTTGGGTGTTTGACACTGAAGCTTTCTTT. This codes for CASSLGTWVFDTEAFF.

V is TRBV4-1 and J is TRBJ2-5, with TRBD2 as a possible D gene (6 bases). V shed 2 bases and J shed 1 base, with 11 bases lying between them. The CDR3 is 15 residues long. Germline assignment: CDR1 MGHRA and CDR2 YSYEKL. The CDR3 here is CASSQRGLLQETQYF. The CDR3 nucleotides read TGCGCCAGCAGCCAACGGGGGTTACTCCAAGAGACCCAGTACTTC.

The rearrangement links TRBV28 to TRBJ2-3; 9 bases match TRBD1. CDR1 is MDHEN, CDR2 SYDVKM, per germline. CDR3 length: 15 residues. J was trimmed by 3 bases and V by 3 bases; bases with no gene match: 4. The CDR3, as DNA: TGTGCCAGCAGTTTTACAGGGGGCGGGACAGATACGCAGTATTTT. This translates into CASSFTGGGTDTQYF.

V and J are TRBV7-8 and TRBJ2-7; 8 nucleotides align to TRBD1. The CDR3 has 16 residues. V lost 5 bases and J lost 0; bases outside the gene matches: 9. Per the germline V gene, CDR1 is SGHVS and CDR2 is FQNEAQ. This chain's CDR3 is CASSHPGQATSYEQYF. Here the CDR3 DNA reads TGTGCCAGCAGCCATCCGGGACAGGCGACCTCCTACGAGCAGTACTTC.

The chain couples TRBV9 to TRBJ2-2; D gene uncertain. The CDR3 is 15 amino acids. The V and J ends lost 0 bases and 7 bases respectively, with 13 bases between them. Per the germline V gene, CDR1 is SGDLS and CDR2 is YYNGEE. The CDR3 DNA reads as TGTGCCAGCAGCGTAGATCCACGAACGGGCGGGGAGCTGTTTTTT. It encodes CASSVDPRTGGELFF.

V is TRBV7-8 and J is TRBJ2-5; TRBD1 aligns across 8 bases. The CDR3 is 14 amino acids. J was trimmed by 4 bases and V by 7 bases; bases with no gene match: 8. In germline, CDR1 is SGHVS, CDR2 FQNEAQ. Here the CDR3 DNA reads TGTGCCAGCATGGACAGGGAATGGGGAGAGACCCAGTACTTC. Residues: CASMDREWGETQYF.

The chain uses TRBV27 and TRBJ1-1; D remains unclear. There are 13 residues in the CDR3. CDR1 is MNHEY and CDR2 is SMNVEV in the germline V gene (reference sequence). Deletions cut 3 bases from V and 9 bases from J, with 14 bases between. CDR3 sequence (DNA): TGTGCCAGCAGTTTCCTTGGAAGGAGAAAAGCTTTCTTT. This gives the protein CASSFLGRRKAFF.

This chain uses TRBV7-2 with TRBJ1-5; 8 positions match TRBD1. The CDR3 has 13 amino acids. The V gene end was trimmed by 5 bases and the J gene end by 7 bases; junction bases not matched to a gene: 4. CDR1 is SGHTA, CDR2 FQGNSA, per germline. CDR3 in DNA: TGTGCCAGCAGCGACAGGGGAAGGCAGCCCCAGCATTTT. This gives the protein CASSDRGRQPQHF.

The CDR3 nucleotides are TGTGCCAGCAGCCAAGGGGGAGGGGGTTATGGCTACACCTTC. Amino acid sequence: CASSQGGGGYGYTF. This sequence joins TRBV3-1 (or the pseudogene TRBV3-2) and TRBJ1-2, with a possible D match to TRBD1 (6 bases). This CDR3 region has 14 residues. Germline CDR1 and CDR2: LGHDT and YNNKEL (reference sequence). V lost 1 base to trimming and J lost 5 bases, with 11 bases between them.

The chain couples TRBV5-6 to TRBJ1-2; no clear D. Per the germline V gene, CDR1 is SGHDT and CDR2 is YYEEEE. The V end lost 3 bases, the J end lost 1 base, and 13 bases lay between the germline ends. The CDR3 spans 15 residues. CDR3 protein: CASSSKRSRNYGYTF. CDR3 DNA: TGTGCCAGCAGCTCGAAACGTAGCCGTAACTATGGCTACACCTTC.

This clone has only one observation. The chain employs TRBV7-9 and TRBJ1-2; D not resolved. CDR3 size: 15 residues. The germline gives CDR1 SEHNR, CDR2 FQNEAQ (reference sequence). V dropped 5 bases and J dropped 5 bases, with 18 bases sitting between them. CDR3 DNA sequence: TGTGCCAGCAGCGGTTCGGAGTCTGAAGCTTATGGCTACACCTTC. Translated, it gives CASSGSESEAYGYTF.

CDR3 protein: CASSYNEGDSPLHF. CDR3 DNA: TGTGCCAGCAGTTACAATGAGGGGGATTCACCCCTCCACTTT. The chain couples TRBV6-5 to TRBJ1-6; maybe TRBD1 (6 bases). CDR1 MNHEY and CDR2 SVGAGI come from the germline V gene. The CDR3 has 14 amino acids. Trimming pared 2 bases from V and 8 bases from J, leaving 10 bases between.

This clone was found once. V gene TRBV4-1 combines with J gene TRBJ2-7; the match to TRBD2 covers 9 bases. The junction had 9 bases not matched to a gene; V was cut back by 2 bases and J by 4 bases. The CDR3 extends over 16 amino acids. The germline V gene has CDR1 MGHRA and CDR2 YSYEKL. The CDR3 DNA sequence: TGCGCCAGCAGCCAATCAGTAGCGGGGGCTTTGTACGAGCAGTACTTC. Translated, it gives CASSQSVAGALYEQYF.

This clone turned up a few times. CDR3 sequence: CASSVLTGDEAFF. CDR3 bases: TGTGCCAGCAGCGTCCTGACAGGGGATGAAGCTTTCTTT. The rearrangement joins TRBV5-4 to TRBJ1-1; 8 bases line up with TRBD1. CDR1 is SGHNT and CDR2 is YYREEE in the germline V gene (reference sequence). The CDR3 contains 13 residues. Germline trimming cut 4 bases from V and 7 bases from J; bases unmatched to any gene: 6.

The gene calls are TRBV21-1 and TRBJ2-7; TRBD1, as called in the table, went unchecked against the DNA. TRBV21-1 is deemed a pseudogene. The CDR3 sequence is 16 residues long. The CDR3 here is CASSRQGTALHYEQYF. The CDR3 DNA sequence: TGTGCCAGCAGCCGCCAAGGGACAGCTCTCCACTACGAGCAGTACTTC.

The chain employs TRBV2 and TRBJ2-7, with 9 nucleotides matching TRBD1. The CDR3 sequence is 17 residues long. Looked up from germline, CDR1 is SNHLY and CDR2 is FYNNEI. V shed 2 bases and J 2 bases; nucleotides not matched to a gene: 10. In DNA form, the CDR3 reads TGTGCCAGCAGTGAATTGGTATGGGACAGGGACACCTACGAGCAGTACTTC. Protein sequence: CASSELVWDRDTYEQYF.

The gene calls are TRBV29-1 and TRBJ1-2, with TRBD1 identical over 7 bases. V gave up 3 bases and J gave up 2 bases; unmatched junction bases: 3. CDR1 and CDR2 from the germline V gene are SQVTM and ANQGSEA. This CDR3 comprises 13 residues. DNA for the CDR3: TGCAGCGTTGAGGAACAGGGGAACTATGGCTACACCTTC. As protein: CSVEEQGNYGYTF. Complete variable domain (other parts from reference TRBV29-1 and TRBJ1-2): SAVISQKPSRDICQRGTSLTIQCQVDSQVTMMFWYRQQPGQSLTLIATANQGSEATYESGFVIDKFPISRPNLTFSTLTVSNMSPEDSSIYLCSVEEQGNYGYTFGSGTRLTVV.

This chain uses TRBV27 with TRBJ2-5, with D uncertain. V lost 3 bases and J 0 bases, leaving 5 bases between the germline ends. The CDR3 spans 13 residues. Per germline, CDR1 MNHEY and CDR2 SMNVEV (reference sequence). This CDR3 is CASSFAYQETQYF. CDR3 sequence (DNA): TGTGCCAGCAGTTTTGCGTACCAAGAGACCCAGTACTTC.

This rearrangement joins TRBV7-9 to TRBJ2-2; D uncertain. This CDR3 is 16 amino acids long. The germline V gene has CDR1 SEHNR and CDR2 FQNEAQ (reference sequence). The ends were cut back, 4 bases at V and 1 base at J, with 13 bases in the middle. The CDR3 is CASSSPLAVNTGELFF. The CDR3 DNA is TGTGCCAGCAGCTCACCCTTAGCCGTGAACACCGGGGAGCTGTTTTTT.

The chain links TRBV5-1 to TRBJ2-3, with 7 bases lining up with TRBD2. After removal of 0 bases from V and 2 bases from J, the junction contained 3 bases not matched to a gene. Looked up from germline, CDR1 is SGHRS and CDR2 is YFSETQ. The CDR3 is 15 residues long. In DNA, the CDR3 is TGCGCCAGCAGCTTGGCTAGCGGCGTCACAGATACGCAGTATTTT. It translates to CASSLASGVTDTQYF.

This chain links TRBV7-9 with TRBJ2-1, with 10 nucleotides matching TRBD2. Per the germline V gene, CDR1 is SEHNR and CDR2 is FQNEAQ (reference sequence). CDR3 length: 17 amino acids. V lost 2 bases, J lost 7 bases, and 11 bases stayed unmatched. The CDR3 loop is CASSLSSGGLQTNEQFF. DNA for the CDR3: TGTGCCAGCAGCTTATCTAGCGGGGGCCTCCAGACGAATGAGCAGTTCTTC.

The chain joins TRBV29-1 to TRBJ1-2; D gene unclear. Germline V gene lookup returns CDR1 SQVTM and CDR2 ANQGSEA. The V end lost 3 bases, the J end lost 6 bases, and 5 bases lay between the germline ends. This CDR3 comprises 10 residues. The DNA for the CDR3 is TGCAGCGTTGACCTCGATGGCTACACCTTC. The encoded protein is CSVDLDGYTF.

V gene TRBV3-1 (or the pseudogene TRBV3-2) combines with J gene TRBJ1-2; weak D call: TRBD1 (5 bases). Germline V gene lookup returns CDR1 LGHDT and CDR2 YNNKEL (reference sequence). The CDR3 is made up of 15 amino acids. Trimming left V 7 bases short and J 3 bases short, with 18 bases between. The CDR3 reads CASTAGGLGHYGYTF. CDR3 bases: TGTGCCAGCACGGCGGGGGGTCTTGGACACTATGGCTACACCTTC.

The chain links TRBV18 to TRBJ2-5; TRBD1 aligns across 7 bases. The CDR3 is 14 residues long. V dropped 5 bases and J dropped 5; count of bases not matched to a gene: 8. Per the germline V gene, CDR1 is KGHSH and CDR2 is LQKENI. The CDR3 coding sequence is TGTGCCAGCTCAGATGAGACAGGGTCCGAGACCCAGTACTTC. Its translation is CASSDETGSETQYF.

The CDR3 sequence is CASSSGTGDSLAKNIQYF. Written as DNA, the CDR3 is TGTGCCAGCAGCTCCGGGACAGGGGACTCTCTAGCCAAAAACATTCAGTACTTC. The chain is built from TRBV5-5 and TRBJ2-4; 10 bases match TRBD1. After removal of 3 bases from V and 0 bases from J, the junction contained 9 bases not matched to a gene. The V gene's germline CDR1 is SGHKS and CDR2 YYEKEE (reference sequence). The CDR3 sequence is 18 residues long.